The rows below give T cell receptor beta chains drawn from one sample of a study of T cell responses to AZD1222 COVID-19 vaccine. Assay used: immunoSEQ multiplex PCR; TCRdb lists only in-frame clones, some missing. The data show about 100,000 clones, approximately 87% seen once. Sequencing was performed on peripheral blood, taken on day 0 of AZD1222 vaccination. These receptors came from an adult in good health. The CDR3 runs from the conserved cysteine through the conserved F or W. A D gene is named only where the DNA matches it firmly. Clone sizes are given selectively: once, few, many, or a class where the clone is expanded.

.	TRBV7-9	TRBD1	TRBJ1-1	TGTGCCAGCAGCCCAACAGGGGAGACCGAAGCTTTCTTT	CASSPTGETEAFF
.	TRBV5-5	TRBD2	TRBJ2-7	TGTGCCAGCAGCTTGGGACTAGCGGGGGGCGGCGAGCAGTACTTC	CASSLGLAGGGEQYF
few	TRBV7-8	.	TRBJ1-5	TGTGCCAGCAGCATGACGAGCACGAGCAATCAGCCCCAGCATTTT	CASSMTSTSNQPQHF
.	TRBV19	TRBD1	TRBJ1-1	TGTGCCAGTATCCCTGCTGGTGGCCGACAGGGGGCCACTGAAGCTTTCTTT	CASIPAGGRQGATEAFF
.	TRBV25-1	TRBD1	TRBJ2-7	TGTGCCAGCAGCCCGACAGGGAGCGAGCAGTACTTC	CASSPTGSEQYF
.	TRBV2	.	TRBJ2-2	TGTGCCAGCACACAACAGGTTTCGGCCGGGGAGCTGTTTTTT	CASTQQVSAGELFF
.	TRBV27	TRBD1	TRBJ1-3	TGTGCCAGCAGTCCGCTGGACAGGGGGGTCTCTGGAAACACCATATATTTT	CASSPLDRGVSGNTIYF
.	TRBV6-5	TRBD1	TRBJ1-2	TGTGCCATCAGGGGGGGACAGGGGGCCCTCTACACCTTC	CAIRGGQGALYTF
once	TRBV14	TRBD2	TRBJ2-3	TGTGCCAGCAGCCACTCGGGCGGGAGATATACGCAGTATTTT	CASSHSGGRYTQYF
.	TRBV6-2/TRBV6-3	.	TRBJ1-1	TGTGCCAGCAGTTACAGGAACACTGAAGCTTTCTTT	CASSYRNTEAFF
.	TRBV11-2	TRBD2	TRBJ2-7	TGTGCCAGCAGAGCTAGAGCGGGGGGAAGCGAGCAGTACTTC	CASRARAGGSEQYF
few	TRBV5-4	TRBD2	TRBJ2-1	TGTGCCAGCAGCTTGTACGGCGGGGGCTCCTACAATGAGCAGTTCTTC	CASSLYGGGSYNEQFF
.	TRBV7-9	.	TRBJ1-6	TGTGCCAGCAGCCCGCACGATAGGTCACCCCTCCACTTT	CASSPHDRSPLHF
.	TRBV18	.	TRBJ1-4	TGTGCCAGCTCACCCTGGGCAGGAAATGAAAAACTGTTTTTT	CASSPWAGNEKLFF
.	TRBV7-2	.	TRBJ1-2	TGTGCCAGCAGCTTAGACAGGGCTTGGGGGGGAGGCTACACCTTC	CASSLDRAWGGGYTF
.	TRBV5-1	TRBD1	TRBJ2-7	TGCGCCAGCAGCGGAGGGACAGGTAGGACCTACGAGCAGTACTTC	CASSGGTGRTYEQYF
.	TRBV7-8	.	TRBJ1-1	TGTGCCAGCAGCTTAGTTTCCAGGGGTGAGGTATGGACTGAAGCTTTCTTT	CASSLVSRGEVWTEAFF
.	TRBV6-5	.	TRBJ1-5	TGTGCCAGCAGTTACTCGGGGGAGAGCAATCAGCCCCAGCATTTT	CASSYSGESNQPQHF
.	TRBV29-1	.	TRBJ1-2	TGCAGCGCCCAAAGTACGGGCTATGGCTACACCTTC	CSAQSTGYGYTF
.	TRBV27	.	TRBJ2-3	TGTGCCAGCAGTTTATCGGCTAGCACAGATACGCAGTATTTT	CASSLSASTDTQYF
.	TRBV10-3	.	TRBJ2-1	TGTGCCATCAGTGATACTAGTTCCTACAATGAGCAGTTCTTC	CAISDTSSYNEQFF
.	TRBV5-4	TRBD1	TRBJ1-2	TGTGCCAGCAGCTTGAAGGGGGCTGACTATGGCTACACCTTC	CASSLKGADYGYTF
.	TRBV6-4	.	TRBJ1-5	TGTGCCAGCACCTACACCCTCAATCAGCCCCAGCATTTT	CASTYTLNQPQHF
.	TRBV15	.	TRBJ1-1	TGTGCCACCAGCAGAGACAGGGAGGGACCGAACACTGAAGCTTTCTTT	CATSRDREGPNTEAFF
few	TRBV20-1	.	TRBJ1-2	TGCAGTGCTAGTGACGGCAGCTATGGCTACACCTTC	CSASDGSYGYTF
.	TRBV11-3	TRBD1	TRBJ1-1	TGTGCCAGCAGCCCGGGACAGGGGGCGCGGGCTTTCTTT	CASSPGQGARAFF
.	TRBV5-6	.	TRBJ2-3	TGTGCCAGCAGCTTGAATGGCGGGGCGCTTATTACGCAGTATTTT	CASSLNGGALITQYF
.	TRBV19	.	TRBJ2-1	TGTGCCAGTAGCACGGGAAGCTCCTACAATGAGCAGTTCTTC	CASSTGSSYNEQFF
.	TRBV10-1	.	TRBJ1-6	TGCGCCAGCGGGGGGAGGCGTTCCTTGGTCTCCTATAATTCACCCCTCCACTTT	CASGGRRSLVSYNSPLHF
few	TRBV5-1	.	TRBJ2-1	TGCGCCAGCCGGGGCGAGAGTGAGCAGTTCTTC	CASRGESEQFF
.	TRBV7-9	.	TRBJ1-1	TGTGCCAGCAGCCAGGACAGGAACACTGAAGCTTTCTTT	CASSQDRNTEAFF
.	TRBV7-2	TRBD2	TRBJ2-1	TGTGCCAGCAGCTTACTAGCGGGCACGTACAATGAGCAGTTCTTC	CASSLLAGTYNEQFF
.	TRBV12-3/TRBV12-4	.	TRBJ1-5	TGTGCCAGCAGTTTCGATCAGCCCCAGCATTTT	CASSFDQPQHF
.	TRBV4-3	TRBD2	TRBJ2-7	TGCGCCAGCAGCCTCCTCTCGAGCGGGGCCACCTACGAGCAGTACTTC	CASSLLSSGATYEQYF
.	TRBV28	TRBD1	TRBJ1-6	TGTGCCAGCAGACCGGGACAGGCGTATTCACCCCTCCACTTT	CASRPGQAYSPLHF
.	TRBV7-3	.	TRBJ1-1	TGTGCCAGCAGCGCTGATGGGGTCGTAGCTTTCTTT	CASSADGVVAFF
.	TRBV5-1	TRBD2	TRBJ2-2	TGCGCCAGCAGCTTGGTTCGAGGACTAGCGGGAGGTACCGGGGAGCTGTTTTTT	CASSLVRGLAGGTGELFF
.	TRBV4-2	.	TRBJ1-2	TGTGCCAGCAGCCAAGAAGGCTACAGCCCCTATGGCTACACCTTC	CASSQEGYSPYGYTF
.	TRBV27	.	TRBJ1-1	TGTGCCAGCCGTCCCCAGGGGAACACTGAAGCTTTCTTT	CASRPQGNTEAFF
.	TRBV29-1	.	TRBJ2-7	TGCAGCGTTTCTAACGGGCCCAACGAGCAGTACTTC	CSVSNGPNEQYF
.	TRBV6-5	.	TRBJ2-1	TGTGCCAGCTCAGGCACGCACACGGAGCAGTTCTTC	CASSGTHTEQFF
.	TRBV19	.	TRBJ1-3	TGTGCCAGTAGTATTGACCTGGTTTTCGCTGGAAACACCATATATTTT	CASSIDLVFAGNTIYF
.	TRBV6-5	.	TRBJ1-3	TGTGCCAGCACCTTGACACACGGCGCTGGAAACACCATATATTTT	CASTLTHGAGNTIYF
.	TRBV28	.	TRBJ2-1	TGTGCCAGCAGTTCCTCACTATCGCCGACCTACAATGAGCAGTTCTTC	CASSSSLSPTYNEQFF
.	TRBV19	.	TRBJ1-1	TGTGCCAGTAGATCCGAAGAGGTGAGGAACACTGAAGCTTTCTTT	CASRSEEVRNTEAFF